This TCR beta chain was sequenced in a study of a mutant IDH1 vaccine in newly diagnosed glioma. Study summary: Weeks 1, 3, 5, 7, 11, 15, 19 and 23 were when patients received their eight vaccinations. Onset of vaccination occurred 4-6 weeks following radiotherapy alone, or with temozolomide cycles.

Profiled with immunoSEQ multiplex PCR; TCRdb holds only in-frame clones, not every one. The table has about 59,000 clones, just under 90% seen once; the top ten hold approximately 4.3%. Study results and caveats: Detectable vaccine-induced immune responses arose in 80% to 95% of patients.

About this clone itself: What it recognizes is unknown.

V lost 2 bases to trimming and J lost 7 bases; unmatched junction nucleotides: 5. Germline V gene lookup returns CDR1 MNHNY and CDR2 SVGAGI (reference sequence). This CDR3 has 15 residues. Sample time point: week 5, during vaccination. Every vaccine dose comprised 300 ug of mutant IDH1 20-mer peptide plus topical imiquimod. The sequencing used PBMCs, collected from a glioma patient whose treatment included an IDH1 peptide vaccine. This chain links TRBV6-6 with TRBJ1-4; 9 bases line up with TRBD1. The sequence derives from a woman aged 40 to 50 with glioma. In DNA, the CDR3 is TGTGCCAGCAGTTACGGTGGACAGGGGAGTGAAAAACTGTTTTTT. Residues: CASSYGGQGSEKLFF.